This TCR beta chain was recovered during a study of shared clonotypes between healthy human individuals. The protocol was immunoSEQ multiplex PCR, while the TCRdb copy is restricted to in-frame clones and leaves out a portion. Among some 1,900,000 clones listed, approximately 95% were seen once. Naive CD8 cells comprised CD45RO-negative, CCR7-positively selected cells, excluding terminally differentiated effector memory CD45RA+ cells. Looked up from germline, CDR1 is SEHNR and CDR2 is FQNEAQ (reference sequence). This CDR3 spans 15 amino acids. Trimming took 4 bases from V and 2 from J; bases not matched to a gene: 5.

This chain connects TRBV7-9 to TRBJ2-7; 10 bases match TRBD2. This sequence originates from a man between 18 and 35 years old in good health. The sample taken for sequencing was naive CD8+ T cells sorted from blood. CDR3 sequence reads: CASSWELAGAYEQYF. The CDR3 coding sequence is TGTGCCAGCAGCTGGGAGCTAGCGGGAGCCTACGAGCAGTACTTC.